These T cell receptor beta chains were read from a single sample in a study of PD-1 blockade in classical Hodgkin lymphoma. TCRdb's table, derived via immunoSEQ multiplex PCR, lists solely in-frame clones and lacks some. The sample yields tens of thousands of clones, around nine tenths seen once. The sequencing used peripheral blood mononuclear cells (PBMCs), collected at baseline. The receptors originated from a human donor with classical Hodgkin lymphoma. Each CDR3 is given with its conserved first and last residue. A D gene is named only where the DNA matches it firmly. Where a row states a size, it is once, few, many or the class of an expanded clone; other rows omit it.

TRBV10-3,TRBJ2-5,-,TRBD1,TGTGCCATCAGTGAGATACAGGGGGTGGAGACCCAGTACTTC,CAISEIQGVETQYF
TRBV19,TRBJ1-3,once,-,TGTGCCAGTCCTTCGGACAACTCTGGAAACACCATATATTTT,CASPSDNSGNTIYF
TRBV7-3,TRBJ2-1,-,TRBD2,TGTGCCAGCAGCTTAGGCGGGAGGGCCGATGAGCAGTTCTTC,CASSLGGRADEQFF
TRBV7-8,TRBJ1-1,-,TRBD1,TGTGCCAGCGCTTCTACAGGGGGATTTACTGAAGCTTTCTTT,CASASTGGFTEAFF
TRBV28,TRBJ2-1,-,-,TGTGCCAGCAGTTACTCCAATGAGCAGTTCTTC,CASSYSNEQFF
TRBV9,TRBJ1-4,-,TRBD1,TGTGCCAGCAGCACAGGGGGCACTAATGAAAAACTGTTTTTT,CASSTGGTNEKLFF
TRBV27,TRBJ2-1,-,-,TGTGCCAGCAGTTTTGGGCTAGCGTTCTCCTACAATGAGCAGTTCTTC,CASSFGLAFSYNEQFF
TRBV4-1,TRBJ2-1,-,-,TGCGCCAGCAGACGGGACGGATTAAATGAGCAGTTCTTC,CASRRDGLNEQFF
TRBV4-3,TRBJ2-5,-,TRBD2,TGCGCCAGCAGCCAAGGAAGCGGGGGGGCCGGAGAGACCCAGTACTTC,CASSQGSGGAGETQYF
TRBV2,TRBJ2-7,few,TRBD1,TGTGCCAGCAGTGACGGGACAGCTAGGTTC,CASSDGTARF
TRBV23-1,TRBJ2-3,-,-,TGCGAAACCCAACCCGCGTCCCTCCTCTGCACAGATACGCAGTATTTT,CETQPASLLCTDTQYF
TRBV6-4,TRBJ2-1,-,-,TGTGCCAGCAGTCAAGGGGACGATCCCTACAATGAGCAGTTCTTC,CASSQGDDPYNEQFF
TRBV15,TRBJ1-1,-,-,TGTGCCACCAGCAGAGGTCTAAGCACTGAAGCTTTCTTT,CATSRGLSTEAFF
TRBV29-1,TRBJ2-5,-,-,TGCAGCGTTGAAGGACGGCAAGAGACCCAGTACTTC,CSVEGRQETQYF
TRBV9,TRBJ2-2,-,-,TGTGCCAGCAGCGTATTAATACAGGGCACCGGGGAGCTGTTTTTT,CASSVLIQGTGELFF
TRBV5-6,TRBJ1-5,-,-,TGTGCCAGCAGCCTCCGGGCGATCAATCAGCCCCAGCATTTT,CASSLRAINQPQHF
TRBV9,TRBJ2-5,-,TRBD2,TGTGCCAGCAGCGTGCCAACCGGGACTAACCAAGAGACCCAGTACTTC,CASSVPTGTNQETQYF
TRBV6-1,TRBJ1-5,-,-,TGTGCCGCAGCAGGAGGAACTAATCAGCCCCAGCATTTT,CAAAGGTNQPQHF
TRBV18,TRBJ1-5,-,-,TGTGCCAGCTCCCCCGGACAGCTTTATAGCAATCAGCCCCAGCATTTT,CASSPGQLYSNQPQHF